The 21 T cell receptor beta chains presented below share a single source sample, sequenced in a study of tumour-infiltrating T cells in Burkitt lymphoma. Here immunoSEQ multiplex PCR was the method, and the copy in TCRdb shows in-frame clones only, minus some. This table has 46,000 or so clones, around 32% appearing once. The specimen sequenced was tumor tissue. Source of these receptors: a human donor with Burkitt lymphoma.

This clone was counted between two and nine times. This chain connects TRBV15 to TRBJ1-1, with D unresolved. CDR3 length: 14 residues. Per the germline V gene, CDR1 is LNHNV and CDR2 is YYDKDF (reference sequence). The ends were cut back, 1 base at V and 3 bases at J, with 9 bases in the middle. DNA for the CDR3: TGTGCCACCAGCAGAGCCGGGATAGACACTGAAGCTTTCTTT. Translated: CATSRAGIDTEAFF.

V and J are TRBV2 and TRBJ2-7; no clear D. The ends were cut back, 2 bases at V and 4 bases at J, with 12 bases in the middle. Germline lookup yields CDR1 SNHLY and CDR2 FYNNEI. This CDR3 spans 14 amino acids. The CDR3 DNA is TGTGCCAGCAGTGAATCTTCCGACGTTTACGAGCAGTACTTC. This codes for CASSESSDVYEQYF.

The gene calls are TRBV15 and TRBJ1-1, with D maybe TRBD1 (5 bases). The ends were cut back, 3 bases at V and 5 bases at J, with 13 bases in the middle. The germline V gene has CDR1 LNHNV and CDR2 YYDKDF (reference sequence). This CDR3 is 14 amino acids long. The CDR3, as DNA: TGTGCCACCAGCAGGGGCAGGGTTATAACTGAAGCTTTCTTT. Its protein product is CATSRGRVITEAFF.

The chain joins TRBV19 to TRBJ2-6, with 7 bases aligning to TRBD1. Germline CDR1 is LNHDA and CDR2 is SQIVND (reference sequence). CDR3 size: 19 residues. The J segment lost 0 bases and the V segment lost 1 base, leaving 9 bases of the junction unmatched. CDR3 sequence reads: CASSIGVGTASSGANVLTF. CDR3 nucleotide sequence: TGTGCCAGTAGTATAGGGGTGGGGACAGCCAGCTCTGGGGCCAACGTCCTGACTTTC.

This rearrangement joins TRBV9 to TRBJ2-1, with 12 nucleotides matching TRBD2. The J segment lost 4 bases and the V segment lost 2 bases, leaving 1 base of the junction unmatched. Germline V CDR1 and CDR2: SGDLS, YYNGEE. The CDR3 sequence is 15 residues long. CDR3 residues: CASSVTSGRYNEQFF. CDR3 bases: TGTGCCAGCAGCGTCACTAGCGGGAGGTACAATGAGCAGTTCTTC.

This clone was seen a handful of times. The chain joins TRBV30 to TRBJ1-4; tentatively, D is TRBD1 (5 bases). The V gene lost 2 bases and the J gene lost 5 bases, with 6 bases spanning the gap. The germline gives CDR1 GTSNPN, CDR2 SVGIG (reference sequence). The CDR3 has 12 amino acids. DNA for the CDR3: TGTGCCTGGAGTCGGGGGAATGAAAAACTGTTTTTT. Translation: CAWSRGNEKLFF.

This clone was found a few times. The chain employs TRBV5-1 and TRBJ2-5; 7 nucleotides match TRBD1. CDR1 and CDR2 (germline): SGHRS, YFSETQ. This CDR3 contains 15 residues. The junction had 5 bases not matched to a gene; V was cut back by 0 bases and J by 3 bases. The DNA of the CDR3 is TGCGCCAGCAGCTTGGGAGGGACAGCGGAAGAGACCCAGTACTTC. This gives the protein CASSLGGTAEETQYF.

This clone has a handful of counts. The gene calls are TRBV4-1 and TRBJ2-7; D ambiguous. The germline V and J ends were trimmed by 3 bases and 2 bases, with 14 bases remaining between them. Germline V lookup: CDR1 MGHRA, CDR2 YSYEKL. The CDR3 is made up of 15 amino acids. CDR3 coding DNA: TGCGCCAGCAGCCAGGAACCTTATCAGGCCTACGAGCAGTACTTC. Translated: CASSQEPYQAYEQYF.

In its sample, this clone was seen a few times. The chain links TRBV4-2 to TRBJ1-1, with unresolved D. Trimming cost V 1 base and J 1 base, with 7 bases left between them. Germline-derived CDR1 and CDR2 are LGHNA and YNFKEQ. The CDR3 extends over 14 amino acids. The CDR3 sequence is CASSQGAENTEAFF. CDR3 DNA sequence: TGTGCCAGCAGCCAAGGGGCCGAGAACACTGAAGCTTTCTTT.

The chain is built from TRBV5-4 and TRBJ2-5; D call uncertain. Germline CDR1 SGHNT, CDR2 YYREEE (reference sequence). The CDR3 is 13 residues long. The V end lost 6 bases, the J end lost 3 bases, and 12 bases lay between the germline ends. The CDR3 region has the DNA TGTGCCAGCAAGAATCCTAGTAAAGAGACCCAGTACTTC. Its protein is CASKNPSKETQYF.

The chain employs TRBV19 and TRBJ2-2; D perhaps matches TRBD1 (6 bases). V shed 10 bases and J shed 6 bases, with 21 bases lying between them. Germline values: CDR1 LNHDA, CDR2 SQIVND (reference sequence). This CDR3 is 15 amino acids long. The CDR3 DNA is TGTGCCACGGGACATCAATGGAGTCGGGCCGGGGAGCTGTTTTTT. It specifies CATGHQWSRAGELFF.

The V and J genes are TRBV19 and TRBJ2-1; a weak D match, TRBD1 (5 bases). V lost 4 bases to trimming and J lost 8 bases, with 30 bases between them. The CDR3 consists of 19 residues. CDR1 and CDR2 (germline): LNHDA, SQIVND (reference sequence). The CDR3 DNA reads TGTGCCAGTAGTAGAAGGTCCTCGTCCCTGGCAGGGCTTCTTGATGAGCAGTTCTTC. Protein: CASSRRSSSLAGLLDEQFF.

There are a few counts of this clone. Compared with germline, one end of the junction differs, possibly owing to a read error. CDR3 sequence reads: CASSLADRPNNIGELFF. In DNA form, the CDR3 reads TGCGCCAGCAGCTTGGCCGACCGCCCCAACAACATCGGGGAGCTGTTTTTT. The chain carries TRBV5-1 and TRBJ2-2; D is undetermined. This CDR3 is built from 17 residues. The germline V gene encodes CDR1 SGHRS and CDR2 YFSETQ.

The V call is TRBV4-2, the J call TRBJ2-2; perhaps TRBD2 as D (5 bases). Trimming took off 1 base at V and 1 base at J, with 10 bases between the two ends. Germline V gives CDR1 LGHNA, CDR2 YNFKEQ. This CDR3 has 16 amino acids. The CDR3 region is CASSQVAGENTGELFF. In nucleotides, the CDR3 is TGTGCCAGCAGCCAAGTCGCCGGGGAGAACACCGGGGAGCTGTTTTTT.

The rearrangement uses TRBV2 and TRBJ1-1; no firm D call. The V and J ends lost 8 bases and 4 bases respectively, with 8 bases between them. The germline V gene encodes CDR1 SNHLY and CDR2 FYNNEI. The CDR3 spans 11 residues. CDR3 in amino acids: CASRFFTEAFF. The CDR3 coding sequence is TGTGCCAGCCGCTTTTTCACTGAAGCTTTCTTT.

By share, this clone ranks as medium-sized (0.01 to 0.1%). The CDR3 is CASSSLTGVSTEAFF. The CDR3 region has the DNA TGTGCCAGCAGTTCCCTGACAGGGGTGAGCACTGAAGCTTTCTTT. The rearrangement joins TRBV27 to TRBJ1-1, with TRBD1 matching 8 bases. This CDR3 comprises 15 residues. Germline V gives CDR1 MNHEY, CDR2 SMNVEV (reference sequence). V was clipped by 4 bases and J by 4 bases; unmatched bases: 8.

The chain links TRBV6-1 to TRBJ2-7, with D possibly TRBD2 on 6 matching bases. Germline V gene sequence: CDR1 MNHNS, CDR2 SASEGT. CDR3 size: 14 residues. V lost 6 bases to trimming and J lost 0 bases, with 12 bases between them. DNA for the CDR3: TGTGCCAGCAGATCCGGGGGTCTCTCCTACGAGCAGTACTTC. Encoded protein: CASRSGGLSYEQYF.

The chain couples TRBV14 to TRBJ2-4; D perhaps matches TRBD2 (5 bases). This CDR3 spans 14 amino acids. Germline-derived CDR1 and CDR2 are SGHDN and FVKESK. V shed 4 bases and J shed 4 bases, with 11 bases lying between them. The CDR3 DNA sequence: TGTGCCAGCAGCCCACTAGGAGGTAAAAACATTCAGTACTTC. Protein sequence: CASSPLGGKNIQYF.

This chain connects TRBV5-1 to TRBJ2-5; D is undetermined. Looked up from germline, CDR1 is SGHRS and CDR2 is YFSETQ. The V end lost 4 bases, the J end lost 3 bases, and 13 bases lay between the germline ends. The CDR3 spans 14 residues. The CDR3 region is CASSRRQPEETQYF. CDR3 DNA sequence: TGCGCCAGCAGCCGCCGGCAGCCAGAAGAGACCCAGTACTTC.

The chain has TRBV5-8 and TRBJ2-2; 7 bases agree with TRBD1. CDR1 and CDR2 (germline): SGHTS, YDEGEE. This CDR3 contains 16 residues. The trim removed 3 bases at V and 3 bases at J, leaving 8 bases unmatched. CDR3 amino acids: CASSWPQGQDTGELFF. The CDR3 coding sequence is TGTGCCAGCAGCTGGCCACAGGGGCAGGACACCGGGGAGCTGTTTTTT.

The chain recombines TRBV9 with TRBJ1-4; TRBD1 matches 7 bases. CDR1 SGDLS and CDR2 YYNGEE come from the germline V gene. The CDR3 has 14 residues. With V trimmed by 4 bases and J by 4 bases, 4 bases remained unmatched. The CDR3 nucleotides read TGTGCCAGCAGCCAGACAGGGAGTAATGAAAAACTGTTTTTT. Translated, it gives CASSQTGSNEKLFF.